This paragraph covers one T cell receptor (beta chain) sequence. What it binds is not known. Mouse germline and gene names are used. The read terminates 1 residue ahead of where the CDR3 ends, so the germline J gene completes it. TCRbeta CDR3 was sequenced at survey depth with template counts. Clones were sequenced by immunoSEQ multiplex PCR, and TCRdb holds only the in-frame ones, with some missing. In the table there are some 7,800 clones, approximately 74% of which are singletons. This entry comes from a study of tissue T cells after allogeneic stem cell transplantation. Trimming at V came to 5 bases and at J to 2 bases, leaving 0 bases not matched to a gene. CDR1 is NNHNN, CDR2 SYGAGS, per germline (reference sequence). There are 14 residues in the CDR3. Study outcomes and limitations: Only a limited share of tissue TCRs appeared in blood or spleen. TCR repertoires tracked anatomic similarity, regardless of disease or transplant status. Shared clones across patients were few; motif clustering revealed tissue-specific shared signatures.

The sequenced material came from blood. The rearrangement joins TRBV13-2 to TRBJ1-3; the match to TRBD1 covers 11 bases. The source of this sequence is a female BALB/c mouse in good health. This line is of MHC haplotype H2-d. CDR3 loop: CASGDRGPGNTLYF. Partial CDR3 DNA: TGTGCCAGCGGGGACAGGGGGCCTGGAAATACGCTCTAT.